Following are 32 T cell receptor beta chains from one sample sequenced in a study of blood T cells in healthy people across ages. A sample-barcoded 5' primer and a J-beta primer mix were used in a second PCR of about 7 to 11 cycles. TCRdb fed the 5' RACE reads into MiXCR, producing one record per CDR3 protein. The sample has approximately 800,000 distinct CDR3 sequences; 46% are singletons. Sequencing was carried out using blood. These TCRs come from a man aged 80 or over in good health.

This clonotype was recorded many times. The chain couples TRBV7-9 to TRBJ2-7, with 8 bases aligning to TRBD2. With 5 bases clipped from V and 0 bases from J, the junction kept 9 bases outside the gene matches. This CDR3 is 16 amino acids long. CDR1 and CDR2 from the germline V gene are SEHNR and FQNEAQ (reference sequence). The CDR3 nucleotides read TGTGCCAGCAGCCCGCCGCACGGGACTAGCTCCTACGAGCAGTACTTC. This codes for CASSPPHGTSSYEQYF. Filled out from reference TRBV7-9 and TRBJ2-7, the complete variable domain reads DTGVSQNPRHKITKRGQNVTFRCDPISEHNRLYWYRQTLGQGPEFLTYFQNEAQLEKSRLLSDRFSAERPKGSFSTLEIQRTEQGDSAMYLCASSPPHGTSSYEQYFGPGTRLTVT.

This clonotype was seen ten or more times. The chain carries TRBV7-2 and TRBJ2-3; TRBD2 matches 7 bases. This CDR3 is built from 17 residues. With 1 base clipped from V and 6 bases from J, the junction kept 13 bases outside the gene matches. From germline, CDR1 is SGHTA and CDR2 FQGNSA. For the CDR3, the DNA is TGTGCCAGCAGCTTAGTATCGCTAGCGGCCCGAGGTGATACGCAGTATTTT. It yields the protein CASSLVSLAARGDTQYF.

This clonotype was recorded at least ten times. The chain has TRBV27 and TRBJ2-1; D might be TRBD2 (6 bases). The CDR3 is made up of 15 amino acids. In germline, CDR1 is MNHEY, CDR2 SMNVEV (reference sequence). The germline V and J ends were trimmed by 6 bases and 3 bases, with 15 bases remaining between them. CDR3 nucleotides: TGTGCCAGCAGGGCCACCGTGGGGGGCTACAATGAGCAGTTCTTC. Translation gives CASRATVGGYNEQFF.

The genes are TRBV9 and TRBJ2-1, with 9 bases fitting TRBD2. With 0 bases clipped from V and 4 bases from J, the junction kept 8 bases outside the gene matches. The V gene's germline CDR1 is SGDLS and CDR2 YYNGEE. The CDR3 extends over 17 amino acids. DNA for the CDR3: TGTGCCAGCAGCGTAGGGACTAGCGCCTCTTCTTACAATGAGCAGTTCTTC. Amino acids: CASSVGTSASSYNEQFF.

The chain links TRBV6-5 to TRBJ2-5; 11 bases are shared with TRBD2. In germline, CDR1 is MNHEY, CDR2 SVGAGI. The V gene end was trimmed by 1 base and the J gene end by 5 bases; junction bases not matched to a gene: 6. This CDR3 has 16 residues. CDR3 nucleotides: TGTGCCAGCAGTTACTTCCCTAGCGGGGGGTCGGAGACCCAGTACTTC. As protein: CASSYFPSGGSETQYF.

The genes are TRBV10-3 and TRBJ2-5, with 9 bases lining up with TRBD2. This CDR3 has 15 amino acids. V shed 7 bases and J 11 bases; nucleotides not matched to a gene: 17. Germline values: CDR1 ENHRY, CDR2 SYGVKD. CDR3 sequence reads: CAIMREGSANYGQYF. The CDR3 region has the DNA TGTGCCATCATGCGGGAGGGTAGCGCGAACTACGGGCAGTACTTC.

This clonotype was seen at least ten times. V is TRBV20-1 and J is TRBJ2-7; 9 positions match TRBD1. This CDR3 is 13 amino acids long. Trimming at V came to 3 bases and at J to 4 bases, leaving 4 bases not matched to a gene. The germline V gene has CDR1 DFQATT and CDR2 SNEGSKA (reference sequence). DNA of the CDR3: TGCAGTGCTAGGGGACAGGGAGGTTACGAGCAGTACTTC. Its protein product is CSARGQGGYEQYF.

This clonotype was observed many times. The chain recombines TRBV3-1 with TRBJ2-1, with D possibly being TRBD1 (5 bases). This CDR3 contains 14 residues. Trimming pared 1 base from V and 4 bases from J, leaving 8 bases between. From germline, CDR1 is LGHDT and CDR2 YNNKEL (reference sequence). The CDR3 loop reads CASSQVSGYNEQFF. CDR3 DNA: TGTGCCAGCAGCCAAGTCTCAGGGTACAATGAGCAGTTCTTC.

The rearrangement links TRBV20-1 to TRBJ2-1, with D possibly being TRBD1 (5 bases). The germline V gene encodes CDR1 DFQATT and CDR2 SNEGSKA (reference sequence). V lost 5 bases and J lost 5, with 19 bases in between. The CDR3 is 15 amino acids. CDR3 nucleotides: TGCAGTGCTGAGCCTCGGCAGGGCATACACAATGAGCAGTTCTTC. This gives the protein CSAEPRQGIHNEQFF.

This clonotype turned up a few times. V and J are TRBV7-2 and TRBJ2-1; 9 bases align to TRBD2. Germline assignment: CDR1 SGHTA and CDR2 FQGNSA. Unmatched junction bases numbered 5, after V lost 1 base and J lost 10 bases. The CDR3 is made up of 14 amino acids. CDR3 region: CASSLVAGVREQFF. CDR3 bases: TGTGCCAGCAGCTTAGTAGCGGGAGTTAGGGAGCAGTTCTTC.

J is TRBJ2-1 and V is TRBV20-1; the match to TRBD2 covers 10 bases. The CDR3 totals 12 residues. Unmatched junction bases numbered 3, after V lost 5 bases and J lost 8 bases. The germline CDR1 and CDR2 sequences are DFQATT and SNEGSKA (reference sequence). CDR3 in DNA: TGCAGTGCTCAGCGGGAGGGCCATGAGCAGTTCTTC. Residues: CSAQREGHEQFF.

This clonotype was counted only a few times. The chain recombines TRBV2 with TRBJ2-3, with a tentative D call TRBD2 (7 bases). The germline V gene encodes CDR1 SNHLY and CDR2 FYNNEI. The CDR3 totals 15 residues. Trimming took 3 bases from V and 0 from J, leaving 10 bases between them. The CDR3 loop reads CASSDGGQSTDTQYF. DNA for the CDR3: TGTGCCAGCAGTGACGGGGGGCAGAGCACAGATACGCAGTATTTT.

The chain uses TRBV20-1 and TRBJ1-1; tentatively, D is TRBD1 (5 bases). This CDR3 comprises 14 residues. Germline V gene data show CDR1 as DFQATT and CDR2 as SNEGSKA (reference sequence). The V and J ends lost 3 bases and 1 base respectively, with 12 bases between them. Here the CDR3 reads CSASWGGPNTEAFF. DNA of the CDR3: TGCAGTGCTAGTTGGGGCGGTCCGAACACTGAAGCTTTCTTT.

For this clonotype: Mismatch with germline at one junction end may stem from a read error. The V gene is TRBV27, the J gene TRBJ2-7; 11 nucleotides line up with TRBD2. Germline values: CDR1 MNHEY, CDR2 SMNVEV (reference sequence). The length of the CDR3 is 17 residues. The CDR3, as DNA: TGTGCCAGCAGTTTACGATTGGATAGCGGGAGGGCTTACGAGCTGTACTTC. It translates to CASSLRLDSGRAYELYF.

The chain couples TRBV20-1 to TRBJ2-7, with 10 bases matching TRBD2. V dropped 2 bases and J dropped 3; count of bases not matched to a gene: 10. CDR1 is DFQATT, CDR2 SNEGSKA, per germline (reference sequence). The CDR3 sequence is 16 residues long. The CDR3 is CSARSSSGRIGYEQYF. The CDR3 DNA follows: TGCAGTGCTAGATCCTCTAGCGGGAGAATCGGCTACGAGCAGTACTTC.

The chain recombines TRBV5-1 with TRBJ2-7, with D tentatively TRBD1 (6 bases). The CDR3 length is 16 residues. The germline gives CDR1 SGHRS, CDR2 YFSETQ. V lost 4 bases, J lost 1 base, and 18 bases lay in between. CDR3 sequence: CASSPTAVGTSYEQYF. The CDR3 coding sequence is TGCGCCAGCAGCCCGACTGCCGTGGGGACATCCTACGAGCAGTACTTC.

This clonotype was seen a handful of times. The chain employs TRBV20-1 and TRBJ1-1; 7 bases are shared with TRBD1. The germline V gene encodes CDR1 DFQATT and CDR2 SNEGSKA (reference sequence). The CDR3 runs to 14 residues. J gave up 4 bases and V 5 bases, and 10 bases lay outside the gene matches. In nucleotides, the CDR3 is TGCAGTGCTCAAGGAACAGGGGCCTTCACTGAAGCTTTCTTT. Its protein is CSAQGTGAFTEAFF.

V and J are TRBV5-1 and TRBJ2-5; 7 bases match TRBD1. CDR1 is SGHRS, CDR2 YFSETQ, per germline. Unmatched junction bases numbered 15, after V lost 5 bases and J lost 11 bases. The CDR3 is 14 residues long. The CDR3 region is CASRVDRSYNEQYF. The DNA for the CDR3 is TGCGCCAGCAGGGTGGACAGGTCATACAATGAGCAGTACTTC.

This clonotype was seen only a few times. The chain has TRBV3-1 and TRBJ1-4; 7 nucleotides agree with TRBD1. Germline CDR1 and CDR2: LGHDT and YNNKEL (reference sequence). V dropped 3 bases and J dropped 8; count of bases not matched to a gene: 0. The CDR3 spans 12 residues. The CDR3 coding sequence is TGTGCCAGCAGCCAGGACAGGGAAAAACTGTTTTTT. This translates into CASSQDREKLFF.

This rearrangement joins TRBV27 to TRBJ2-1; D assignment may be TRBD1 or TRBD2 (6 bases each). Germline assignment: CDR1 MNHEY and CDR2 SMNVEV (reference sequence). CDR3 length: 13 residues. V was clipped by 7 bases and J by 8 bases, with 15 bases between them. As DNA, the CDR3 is TGTGCCAGCACATGGGGGGCAGGGGATGAGCAGTTCTTC. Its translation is CASTWGAGDEQFF.

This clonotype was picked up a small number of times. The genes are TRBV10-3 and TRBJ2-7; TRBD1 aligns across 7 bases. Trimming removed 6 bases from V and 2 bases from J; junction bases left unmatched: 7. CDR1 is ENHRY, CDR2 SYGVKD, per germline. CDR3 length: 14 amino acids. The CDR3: CAIRPDREPYEQYF. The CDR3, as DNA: TGTGCCATCAGGCCCGACAGGGAACCCTACGAGCAGTACTTC.

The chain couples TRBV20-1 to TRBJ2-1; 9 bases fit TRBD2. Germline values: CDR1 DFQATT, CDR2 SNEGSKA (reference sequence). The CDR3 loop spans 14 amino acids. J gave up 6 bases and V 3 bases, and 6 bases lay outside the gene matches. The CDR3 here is CSASTQREANEQFF. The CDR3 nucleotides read TGCAGTGCTAGCACCCAGCGGGAGGCCAATGAGCAGTTCTTC.

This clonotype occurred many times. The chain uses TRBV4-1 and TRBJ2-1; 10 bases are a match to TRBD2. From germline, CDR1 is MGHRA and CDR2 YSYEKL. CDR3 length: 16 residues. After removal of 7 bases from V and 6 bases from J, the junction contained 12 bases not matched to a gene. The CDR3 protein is CASKQFGTSATNEQFF. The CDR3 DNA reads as TGCGCCAGCAAGCAATTTGGGACTAGCGCGACCAATGAGCAGTTCTTC.

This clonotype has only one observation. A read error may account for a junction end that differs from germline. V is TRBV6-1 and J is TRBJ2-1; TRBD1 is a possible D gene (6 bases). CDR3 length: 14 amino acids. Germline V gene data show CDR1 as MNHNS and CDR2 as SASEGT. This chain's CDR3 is CAGRAGQRLDEQFF. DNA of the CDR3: TGTGCCGGCAGGGCTGGACAGCGGTTAGATGAGCAGTTCTTC.

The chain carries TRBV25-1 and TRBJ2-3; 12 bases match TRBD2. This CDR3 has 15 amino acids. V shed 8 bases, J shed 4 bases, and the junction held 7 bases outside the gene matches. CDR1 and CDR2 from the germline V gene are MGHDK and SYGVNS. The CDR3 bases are TGTGCCAGCGGATCTAGCGGGAGGGCCGCAGATACGCAGTATTTT. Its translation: CASGSSGRAADTQYF.

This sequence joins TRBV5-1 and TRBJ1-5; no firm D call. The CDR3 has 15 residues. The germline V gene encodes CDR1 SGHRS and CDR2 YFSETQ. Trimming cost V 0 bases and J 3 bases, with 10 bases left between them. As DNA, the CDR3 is TGCGCCAGCAGCTTGGCCCCCGGGAACAATCAGCCCCAGCATTTT. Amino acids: CASSLAPGNNQPQHF. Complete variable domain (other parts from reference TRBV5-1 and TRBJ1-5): KAGVTQTPRYLIKTRGQQVTLSCSPISGHRSVSWYQQTPGQGLQFLFEYFSETQRNKGNFPGRFSGRQFSNSRSEMNVSTLELGDSALYLCASSLAPGNNQPQHFGDGTRLSIL.

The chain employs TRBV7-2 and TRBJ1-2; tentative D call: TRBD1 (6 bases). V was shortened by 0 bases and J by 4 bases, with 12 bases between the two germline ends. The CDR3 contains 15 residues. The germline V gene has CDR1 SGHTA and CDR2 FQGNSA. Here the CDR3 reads CASSLAPGDRYGYTF. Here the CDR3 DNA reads TGTGCCAGCAGCTTAGCCCCAGGGGACCGCTATGGCTACACCTTC.

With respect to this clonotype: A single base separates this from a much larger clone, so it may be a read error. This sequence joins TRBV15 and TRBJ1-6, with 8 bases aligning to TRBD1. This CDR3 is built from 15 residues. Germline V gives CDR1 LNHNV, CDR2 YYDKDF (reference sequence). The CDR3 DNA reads TGTGCCACCAGCCGTGGACAGGGAAGTAATTCACTCCTCCACTTT. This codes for CATSRGQGSNSLLHF.

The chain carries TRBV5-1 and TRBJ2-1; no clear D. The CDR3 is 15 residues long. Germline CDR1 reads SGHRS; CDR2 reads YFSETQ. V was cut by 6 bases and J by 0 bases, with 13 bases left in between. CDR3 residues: CASKGGDYSYNEQFF. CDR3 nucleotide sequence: TGCGCCAGCAAGGGCGGCGATTACTCCTACAATGAGCAGTTCTTC.

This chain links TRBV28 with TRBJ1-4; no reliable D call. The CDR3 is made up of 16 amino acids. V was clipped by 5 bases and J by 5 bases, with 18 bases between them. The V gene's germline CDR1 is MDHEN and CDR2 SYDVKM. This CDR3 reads CASSLTANGRNEKLFF. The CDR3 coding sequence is TGTGCCAGCAGTCTCACCGCAAATGGGCGAAATGAAAAACTGTTTTTT.

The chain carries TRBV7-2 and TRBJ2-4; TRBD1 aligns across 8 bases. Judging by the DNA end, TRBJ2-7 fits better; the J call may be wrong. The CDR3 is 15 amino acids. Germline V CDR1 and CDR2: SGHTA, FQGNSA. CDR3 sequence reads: CASSLEGQGDDEQYF. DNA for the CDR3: TGTGCCAGCAGCTTAGAAGGACAGGGTGACGACGAGCAGTACTTC.

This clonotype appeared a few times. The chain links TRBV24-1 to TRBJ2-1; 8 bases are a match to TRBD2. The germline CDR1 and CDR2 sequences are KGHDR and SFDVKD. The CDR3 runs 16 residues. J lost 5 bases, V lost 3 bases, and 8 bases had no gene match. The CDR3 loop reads CATSDSRLASNNEQFF. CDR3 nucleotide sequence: TGTGCCACCAGTGATAGCCGACTAGCGTCCAACAATGAGCAGTTCTTC.